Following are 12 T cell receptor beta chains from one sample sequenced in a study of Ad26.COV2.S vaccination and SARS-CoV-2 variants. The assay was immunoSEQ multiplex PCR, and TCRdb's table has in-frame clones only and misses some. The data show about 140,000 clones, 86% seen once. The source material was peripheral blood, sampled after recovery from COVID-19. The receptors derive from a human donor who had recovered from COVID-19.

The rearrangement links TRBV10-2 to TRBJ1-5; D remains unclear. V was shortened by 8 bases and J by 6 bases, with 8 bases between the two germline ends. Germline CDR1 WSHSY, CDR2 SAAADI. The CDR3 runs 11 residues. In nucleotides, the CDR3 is TGCGCCAGCGGCCCTGGTCAGCCCCAGCATTTT. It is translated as CASGPGQPQHF.

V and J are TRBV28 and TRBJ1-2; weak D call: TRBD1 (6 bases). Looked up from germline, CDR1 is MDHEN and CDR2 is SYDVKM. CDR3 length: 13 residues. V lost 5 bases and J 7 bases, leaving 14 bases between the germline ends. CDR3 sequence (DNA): TGTGCCAGCAGTCTAAACAGGGTTGGTGGCTACACCTTC. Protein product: CASSLNRVGGYTF.

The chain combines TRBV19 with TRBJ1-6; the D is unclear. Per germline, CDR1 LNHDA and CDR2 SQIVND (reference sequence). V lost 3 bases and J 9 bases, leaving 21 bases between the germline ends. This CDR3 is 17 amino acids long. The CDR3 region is CASSIWQARELGSPLHF. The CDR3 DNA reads TGTGCCAGTAGTATCTGGCAGGCAAGAGAGCTAGGTTCACCCCTCCACTTT.

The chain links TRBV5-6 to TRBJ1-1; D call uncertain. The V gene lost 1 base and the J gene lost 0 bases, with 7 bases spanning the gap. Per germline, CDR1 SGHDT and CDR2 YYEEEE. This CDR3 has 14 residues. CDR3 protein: CASSLRRLNTEAFF. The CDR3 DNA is TGTGCCAGCAGCTTGCGGCGTCTGAACACTGAAGCTTTCTTT.

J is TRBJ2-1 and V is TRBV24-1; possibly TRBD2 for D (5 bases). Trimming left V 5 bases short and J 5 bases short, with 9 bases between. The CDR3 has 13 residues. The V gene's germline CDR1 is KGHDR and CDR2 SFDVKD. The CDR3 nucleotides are TGTGCCACCAGTGGTGGGAGTAACAATGAGCAGTTCTTC. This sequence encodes CATSGGSNNEQFF.

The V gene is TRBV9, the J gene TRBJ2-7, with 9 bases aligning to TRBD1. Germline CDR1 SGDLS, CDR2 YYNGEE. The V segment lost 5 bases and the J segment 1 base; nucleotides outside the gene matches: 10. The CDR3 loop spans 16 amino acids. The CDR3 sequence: CASSDRDRAQSYEQYF. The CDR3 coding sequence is TGTGCCAGCAGTGACCGGGACAGGGCACAATCCTACGAGCAGTACTTC.

The chain's CDR3 is CASGETSTDTQYF. In nucleotides, the CDR3 is TGTGCCAGTGGGGAGACTAGCACAGATACGCAGTATTTT. This chain uses TRBV19 with TRBJ2-3, with D possibly being TRBD2 (5 bases). The germline V and J ends were trimmed by 8 bases and 0 bases, with 9 bases remaining between them. Germline V gives CDR1 LNHDA, CDR2 SQIVND (reference sequence). CDR3 length: 13 amino acids.

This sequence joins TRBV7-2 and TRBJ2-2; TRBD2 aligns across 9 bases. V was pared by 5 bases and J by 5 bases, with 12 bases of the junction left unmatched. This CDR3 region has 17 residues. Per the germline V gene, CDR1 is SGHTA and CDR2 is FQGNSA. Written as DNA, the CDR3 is TGTGCCAGCAGCCACCGACGAAGACTAGCGGAGACCGGGGAGCTGTTTTTT. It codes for CASSHRRRLAETGELFF.

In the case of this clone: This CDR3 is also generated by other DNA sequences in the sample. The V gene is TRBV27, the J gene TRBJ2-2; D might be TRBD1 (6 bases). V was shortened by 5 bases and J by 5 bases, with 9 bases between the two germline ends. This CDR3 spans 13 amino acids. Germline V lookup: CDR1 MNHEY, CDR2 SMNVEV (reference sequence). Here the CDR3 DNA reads TGTGCCAGCAGTCTACAGGGTACCGGGGAGCTGTTTTTT. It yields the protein CASSLQGTGELFF.

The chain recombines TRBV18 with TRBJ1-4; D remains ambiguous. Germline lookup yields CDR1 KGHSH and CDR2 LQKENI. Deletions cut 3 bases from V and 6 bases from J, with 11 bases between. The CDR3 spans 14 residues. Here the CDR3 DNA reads TGTGCCAGCTCACCTAGTTTTTTATATGAAAAACTGTTTTTT. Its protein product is CASSPSFLYEKLFF.

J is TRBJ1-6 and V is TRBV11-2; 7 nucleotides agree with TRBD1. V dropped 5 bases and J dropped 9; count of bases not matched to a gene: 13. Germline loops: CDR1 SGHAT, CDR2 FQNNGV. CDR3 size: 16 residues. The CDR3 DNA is TGTGCCAGCAGCCCCCAATCGACAGGGAGCTTTTCACCCCTCCACTTT. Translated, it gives CASSPQSTGSFSPLHF.

Written as DNA, the CDR3 is TGTGCCAGCAGTTACGAGGTAGTACGGTCAGATGGCTACACCTTC. This gives the protein CASSYEVVRSDGYTF. The J gene is TRBJ1-2, the V gene TRBV6-2 or TRBV6-3, with no clear D. CDR1 and CDR2 (germline): MNHEY, SVGEGT. The CDR3 is 15 amino acids. Trimming pared 2 bases from V and 6 bases from J, leaving 16 bases between.